In this sample, the clone carrying this T cell receptor (beta chain) turned up many times. What it binds is unknown. These data are taken from a study of identical twins. Study-level points and caveats: Model-predicted out-of-frame TCR alpha sharing fell below observed values in monozygotic twins. An excess of low generation probability was shown by twin-shared out-of-frame alpha sequences.

Unique molecular identifiers were present on the cDNA, and a universal primer site came from template switching. MiXCR, run by TCRdb on the 5' RACE reads, gives a single entry per CDR3 protein. The sample shows 650,000 to 800,000 distinct CDR3 sequences, 8.6% of them seen only once. These same records also appear under a second study, on yellow fever vaccine responses in identical twins. As that study records: Twins reportedly appeared to share part of their vaccine T cell response while keeping part individual.

The sequenced material came from PBMCs. The receptor's source is a woman between 18 and 29 years old in good health.

Here the CDR3 reads CASSTLAGGNNEQFF. The CDR3 nucleotides are TGTGCCAGCAGCACGTTAGCGGGAGGGAACAATGAGCAGTTCTTC. The V gene is TRBV5-6, the J gene TRBJ2-1; 11 bases are a match to TRBD2. This CDR3 region has 15 residues. V trimming: 4 bases; J trimming: 5 bases; junction bases outside the gene matches: 5. CDR1 and CDR2 (germline): SGHDT, YYEEEE.